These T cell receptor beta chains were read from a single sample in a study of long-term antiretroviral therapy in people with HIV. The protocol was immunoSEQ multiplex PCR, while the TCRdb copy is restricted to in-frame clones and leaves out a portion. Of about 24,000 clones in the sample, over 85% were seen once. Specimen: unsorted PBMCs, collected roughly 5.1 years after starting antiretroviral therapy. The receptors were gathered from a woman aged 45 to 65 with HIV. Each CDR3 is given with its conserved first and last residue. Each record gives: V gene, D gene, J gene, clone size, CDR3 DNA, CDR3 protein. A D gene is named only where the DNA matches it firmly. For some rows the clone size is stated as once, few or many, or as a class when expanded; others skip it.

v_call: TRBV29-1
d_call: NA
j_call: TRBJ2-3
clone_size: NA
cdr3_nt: TGCAGCGTTGCTTCCCCCACAGATACGCAGTATTTT
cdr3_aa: CSVASPTDTQYF

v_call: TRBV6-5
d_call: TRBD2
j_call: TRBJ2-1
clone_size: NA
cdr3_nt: TGTGCCAGCAGTTCCGGGGCGGGAGCAATCTGGTATGAGCAGTTCTTC
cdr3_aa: CASSSGAGAIWYEQFF

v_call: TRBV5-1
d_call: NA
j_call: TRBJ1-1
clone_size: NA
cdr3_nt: TGCGCCAGCAGCTTGGGACCTTCTAGCACTGAAGCTTTCTTT
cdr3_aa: CASSLGPSSTEAFF

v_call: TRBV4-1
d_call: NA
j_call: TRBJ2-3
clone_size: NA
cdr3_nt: TGCGCCAGCAGTCTCGCCAGGGCGTCAGATACGCAGTATTTT
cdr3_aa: CASSLARASDTQYF

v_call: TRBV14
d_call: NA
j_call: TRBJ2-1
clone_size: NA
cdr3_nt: TGTGCCAGCAGCCAAGATCTCTCCGGAAGCTCCTACAATGAGCAGTTCTTC
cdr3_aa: CASSQDLSGSSYNEQFF

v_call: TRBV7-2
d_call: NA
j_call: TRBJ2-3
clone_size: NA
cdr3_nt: TGTGCCAGCAGCTTAGTGGATAACACAGATACGCAGTATTTT
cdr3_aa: CASSLVDNTDTQYF

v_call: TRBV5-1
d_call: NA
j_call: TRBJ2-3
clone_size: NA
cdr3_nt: TGCGCCAGCAGCTTGGGGGCGTCGACGGCCACAGATACGCAGTATTTT
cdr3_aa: CASSLGASTATDTQYF

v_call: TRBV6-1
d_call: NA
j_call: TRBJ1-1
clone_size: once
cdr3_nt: TGTGCCAGCAGTGAAAGCTTGGCAGGCCCAGAAGCTTTCTTT
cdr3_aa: CASSESLAGPEAFF

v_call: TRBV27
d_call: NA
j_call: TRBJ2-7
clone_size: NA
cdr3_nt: TGTGCCAGCAGTTTTGAGCCAGCTTACGAGCAGTACTTC
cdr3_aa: CASSFEPAYEQYF

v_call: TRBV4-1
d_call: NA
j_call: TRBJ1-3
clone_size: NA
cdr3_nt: TGCGCCAGCAGCCAAGGGCACGGAAACACCATATATTTT
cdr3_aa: CASSQGHGNTIYF

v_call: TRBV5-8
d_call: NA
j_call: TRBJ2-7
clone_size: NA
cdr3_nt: TGTGCCAGCAGCTTGGATCGGGAGCAGTACTTC
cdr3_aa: CASSLDREQYF

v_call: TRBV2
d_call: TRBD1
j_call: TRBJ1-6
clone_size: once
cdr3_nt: TGTGCCAGCACCGGAGGGACAGGGGGAAATTCACCCCTCCACTTT
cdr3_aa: CASTGGTGGNSPLHF